This T cell receptor (beta chain) was profiled in a study of T cell responses to AZD1222 COVID-19 vaccine. CDR3 size: 14 residues. Germline V gene lookup returns CDR1 LGHDT and CDR2 YNNKEL (reference sequence). The V and J ends lost 4 bases and 2 bases respectively, with 12 bases between them. The data were produced by immunoSEQ multiplex PCR, yet TCRdb's version contains in-frame clones alone and is incomplete. The profile covers some 280,000 clones, with about 94% appearing a single time and less than 0.6% taken by the ten largest. The chain joins TRBV3-1 (or the pseudogene TRBV3-2) to TRBJ2-7; D remains unclear. The clonotype comes from an adult who received the AZD1222 COVID-19 vaccine. The sequences come from peripheral blood, collected 28 days after the second AZD1222 dose. CDR3 residues: CASSLLQPAYEQYF. DNA of the CDR3: TGTGCCAGCAGCCTCCTACAGCCAGCCTACGAGCAGTACTTC.